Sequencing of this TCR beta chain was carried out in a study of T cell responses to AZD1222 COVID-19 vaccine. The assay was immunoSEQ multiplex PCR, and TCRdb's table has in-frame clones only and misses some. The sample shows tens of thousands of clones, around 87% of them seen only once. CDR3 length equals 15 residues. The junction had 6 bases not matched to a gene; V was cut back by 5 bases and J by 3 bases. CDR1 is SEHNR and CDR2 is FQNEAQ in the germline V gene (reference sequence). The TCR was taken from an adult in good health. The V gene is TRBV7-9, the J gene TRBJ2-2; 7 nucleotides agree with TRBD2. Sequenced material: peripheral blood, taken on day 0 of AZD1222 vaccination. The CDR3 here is CASSPQGGDTGELFF. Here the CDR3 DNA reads TGTGCCAGCAGCCCCCAGGGAGGGGACACCGGGGAGCTGTTTTTT.